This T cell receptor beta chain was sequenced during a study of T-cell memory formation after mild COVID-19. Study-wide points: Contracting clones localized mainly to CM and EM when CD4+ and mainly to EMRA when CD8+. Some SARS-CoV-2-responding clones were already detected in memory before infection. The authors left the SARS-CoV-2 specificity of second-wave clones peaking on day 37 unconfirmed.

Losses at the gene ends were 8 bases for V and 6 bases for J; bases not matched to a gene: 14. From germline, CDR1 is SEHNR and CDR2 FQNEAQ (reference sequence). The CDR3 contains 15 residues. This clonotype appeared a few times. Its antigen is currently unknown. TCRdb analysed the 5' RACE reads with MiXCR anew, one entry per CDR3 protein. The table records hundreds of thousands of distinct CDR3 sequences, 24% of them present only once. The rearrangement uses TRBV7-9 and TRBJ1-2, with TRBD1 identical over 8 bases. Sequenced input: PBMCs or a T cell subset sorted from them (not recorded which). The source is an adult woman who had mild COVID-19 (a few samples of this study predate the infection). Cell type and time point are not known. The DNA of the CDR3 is TGTGCCAGCGGGCCCCGGGCAGGGGGCAGTCATGGCTACACCTTC. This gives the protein CASGPRAGGSHGYTF.